A selection of T cell receptor beta chains follows, all from one sample in a study of beta chain features in type 1 diabetes. Profiled with immunoSEQ multiplex PCR; TCRdb holds only in-frame clones, not every one. This repertoire shows roughly 140,000 clones, 6.9% found once; its top ten account for 1.4%. Sequencing was done on a sample of central memory CD4+ T cells from blood. The receptors stem from a woman younger than 45 in good health. CDR3s include the opening cysteine and the closing phenylalanine or tryptophan. The order of the fields is clone size, V gene, D gene, J gene, CDR3 DNA, CDR3 protein. A D gene is named only where the DNA matches it firmly. Clone size appears in some rows only: once, few, many, or a class for an expanded clone.

size: NA; V: TRBV9; D: NA; J: TRBJ2-1; DNA: TGTGCCAGCAGCGCTGCAGGGCCCAGGGACAATGAGCAGTTCTTC; CDR3: CASSAAGPRDNEQFF
size: NA; V: TRBV7-2; D: NA; J: TRBJ1-3; DNA: TGTGCCAGCAGCTTAGGTTTCGCCGGGTTTGGAAACACCATATATTTT; CDR3: CASSLGFAGFGNTIYF
size: few; V: TRBV5-1; D: NA; J: TRBJ1-1; DNA: TGCGCCAGCAGCTTGGGGACAGATAACACTGAAGCTTTCTTT; CDR3: CASSLGTDNTEAFF
size: NA; V: TRBV5-5; D: TRBD1; J: TRBJ2-1; DNA: TGTGCCAGCAGCCCACCTAGGACAGGTTTTTACAATGAGCAGTTCTTC; CDR3: CASSPPRTGFYNEQFF
size: many; V: TRBV29-1; D: NA; J: TRBJ1-1; DNA: TGCAGCGTAAGGGAGAATTGGAACACTGAAGCTTTCTTT; CDR3: CSVRENWNTEAFF
size: NA; V: TRBV27; D: TRBD1; J: TRBJ2-5; DNA: TGTGCCAGCAGTCCATCGGACAGGGGGCTAGAGACCCAGTACTTC; CDR3: CASSPSDRGLETQYF
size: NA; V: TRBV21-1; D: NA; J: TRBJ1-2; DNA: TGTGCCAGCAGCAAGGCAATCTCCGGGACAGGGGCTTATGGCTACACCTTC; CDR3: CASSKAISGTGAYGYTF
size: NA; V: TRBV11-2; D: NA; J: TRBJ1-2; DNA: TGTGCCAGCAGCTTTTCAGGGGAAGGCTACACCTTC; CDR3: CASSFSGEGYTF
size: NA; V: TRBV7-2; D: NA; J: TRBJ2-5; DNA: TGTGCCAGCAGCTTAGATCAGCAAGAGACCCAGTACTTC; CDR3: CASSLDQQETQYF
size: NA; V: TRBV6-6; D: NA; J: TRBJ2-7; DNA: TGTGCCAGCAGCTTACAGGTTACCGAGCAGTACTTC; CDR3: CASSLQVTEQYF
size: few; V: TRBV28; D: TRBD1; J: TRBJ1-2; DNA: TGTGCCAGCAGTTTCCAGGGGGTCCGTGGCTACACCTTC; CDR3: CASSFQGVRGYTF
size: few; V: TRBV6-5; D: TRBD1; J: TRBJ2-7; DNA: TGTGCCAGCAGCTGGGGACAGGGGGCGCGGTACGAGCAGTACTTC; CDR3: CASSWGQGARYEQYF
size: few; V: TRBV7-9; D: NA; J: TRBJ2-1; DNA: TGTGCCAGCAGCCGCAGCGGGCTCGGGAATGAGCAGTTCTTC; CDR3: CASSRSGLGNEQFF
size: few; V: TRBV5-1; D: TRBD2; J: TRBJ2-3; DNA: TGCGCCAGCAGCTTGACCGGACTAGCGGGAGGTGATACGCAGTATTTT; CDR3: CASSLTGLAGGDTQYF
size: NA; V: TRBV2; D: TRBD1; J: TRBJ2-1; DNA: TGTGCCAGCAGTGAATTCTTCTCTGGACAGGGAACGAATGAGCAGTTCTTC; CDR3: CASSEFFSGQGTNEQFF
size: NA; V: TRBV11-3; D: NA; J: TRBJ2-5; DNA: TGTGCCAGCAGCGCAGGACAGCTTGGGACCCAGTACTTC; CDR3: CASSAGQLGTQYF
size: few; V: TRBV7-3; D: NA; J: TRBJ2-1; DNA: TGTGCCAGCAGCTTAGCGTGGGGGACTCAAAATGAGCAGTTCTTC; CDR3: CASSLAWGTQNEQFF
size: many; V: TRBV7-9; D: NA; J: TRBJ2-1; DNA: TGTGCCAGCAGCTTAGGGTCCAGGGCCCCCTCCTCCAATGAGCAGTTCTTC; CDR3: CASSLGSRAPSSNEQFF